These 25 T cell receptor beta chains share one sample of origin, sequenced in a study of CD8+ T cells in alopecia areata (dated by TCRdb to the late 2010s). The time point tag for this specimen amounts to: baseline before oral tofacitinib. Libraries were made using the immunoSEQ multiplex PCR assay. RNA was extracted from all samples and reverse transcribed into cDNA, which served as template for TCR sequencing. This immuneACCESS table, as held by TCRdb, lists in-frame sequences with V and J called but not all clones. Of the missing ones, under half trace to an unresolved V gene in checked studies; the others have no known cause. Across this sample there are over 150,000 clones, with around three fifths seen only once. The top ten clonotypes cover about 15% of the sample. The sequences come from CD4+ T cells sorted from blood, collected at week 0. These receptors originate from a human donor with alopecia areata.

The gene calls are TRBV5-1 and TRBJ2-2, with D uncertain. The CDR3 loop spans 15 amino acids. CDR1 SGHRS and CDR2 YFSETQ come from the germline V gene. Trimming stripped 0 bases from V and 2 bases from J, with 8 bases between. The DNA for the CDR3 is TGCGCCAGCAGCTTGGCCGAGGACAACACCGGGGAGCTGTTTTTT. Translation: CASSLAEDNTGELFF. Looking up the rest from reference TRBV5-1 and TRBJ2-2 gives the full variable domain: KAGVTQTPRYLIKTRGQQVTLSCSPISGHRSVSWYQQTPGQGLQFLFEYFSETQRNKGNFPGRFSGRQFSNSRSEMNVSTLELGDSALYLCASSLAEDNTGELFFGEGSRLTVL.

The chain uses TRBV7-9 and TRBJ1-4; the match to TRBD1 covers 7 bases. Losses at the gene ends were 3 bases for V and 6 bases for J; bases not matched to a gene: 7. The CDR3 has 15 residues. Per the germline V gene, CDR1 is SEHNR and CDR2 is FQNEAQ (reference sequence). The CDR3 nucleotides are TGTGCCAGCAGCTTGCGACAGGGTAGACATGAAAAACTGTTTTTT. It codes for CASSLRQGRHEKLFF. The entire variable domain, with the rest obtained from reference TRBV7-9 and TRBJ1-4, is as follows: DTGVSQNPRHKITKRGQNVTFRCDPISEHNRLYWYRQTLGQGPEFLTYFQNEAQLEKSRLLSDRFSAERPKGSFSTLEIQRTEQGDSAMYLCASSLRQGRHEKLFFGSGTQLSVL.

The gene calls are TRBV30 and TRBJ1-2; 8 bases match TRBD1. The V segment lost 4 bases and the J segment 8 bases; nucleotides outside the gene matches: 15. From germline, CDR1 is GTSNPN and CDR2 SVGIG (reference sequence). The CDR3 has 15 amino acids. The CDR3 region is CAWTGAAGGLNGYTF. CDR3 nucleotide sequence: TGTGCCTGGACGGGGGCGGCAGGGGGCTTAAACGGCTACACCTTC.

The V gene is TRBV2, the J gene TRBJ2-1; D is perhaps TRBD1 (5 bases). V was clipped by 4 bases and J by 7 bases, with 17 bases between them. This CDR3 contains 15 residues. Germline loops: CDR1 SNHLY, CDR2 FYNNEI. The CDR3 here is CASSVGPKPGNEQFF. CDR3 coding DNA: TGTGCCAGCAGTGTTGGGCCAAAACCAGGGAATGAGCAGTTCTTC.

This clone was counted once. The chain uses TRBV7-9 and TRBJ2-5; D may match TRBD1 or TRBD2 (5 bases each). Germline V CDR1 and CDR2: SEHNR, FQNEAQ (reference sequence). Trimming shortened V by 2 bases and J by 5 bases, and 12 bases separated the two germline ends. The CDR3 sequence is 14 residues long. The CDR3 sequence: CASSLTWDGETQYF. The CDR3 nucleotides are TGTGCCAGCAGCTTAACCTGGGACGGTGAGACCCAGTACTTC.

CDR3 sequence reads: CSVTLGTGNQPQHF. CDR3 DNA: TGCAGCGTTACCCTCGGGACAGGCAATCAGCCCCAGCATTTT. The chain carries TRBV29-1 and TRBJ1-5, with 7 bases lining up with TRBD1. This CDR3 comprises 14 residues. Germline V gene sequence: CDR1 SQVTM, CDR2 ANQGSEA. The junction had 6 bases not matched to a gene; V was cut back by 5 bases and J by 2 bases. The whole variable domain, remainder taken from reference TRBV29-1 and TRBJ1-5, is SAVISQKPSRDICQRGTSLTIQCQVDSQVTMMFWYRQQPGQSLTLIATANQGSEATYESGFVIDKFPISRPNLTFSTLTVSNMSPEDSSIYLCSVTLGTGNQPQHFGDGTRLSIL.

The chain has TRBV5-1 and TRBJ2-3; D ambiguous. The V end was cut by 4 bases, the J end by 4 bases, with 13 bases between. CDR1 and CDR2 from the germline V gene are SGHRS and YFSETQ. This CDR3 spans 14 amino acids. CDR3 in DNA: TGCGCCAGCAGCGGAGCCAACGAGGCAGATACGCAGTATTTT. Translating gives CASSGANEADTQYF. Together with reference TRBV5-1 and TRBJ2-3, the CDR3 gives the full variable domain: KAGVTQTPRYLIKTRGQQVTLSCSPISGHRSVSWYQQTPGQGLQFLFEYFSETQRNKGNFPGRFSGRQFSNSRSEMNVSTLELGDSALYLCASSGANEADTQYFGPGTRLTVL.

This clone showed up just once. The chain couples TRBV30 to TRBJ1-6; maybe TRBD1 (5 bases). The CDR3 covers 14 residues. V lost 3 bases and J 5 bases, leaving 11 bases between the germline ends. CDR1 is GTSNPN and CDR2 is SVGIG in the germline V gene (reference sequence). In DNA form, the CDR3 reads TGTGCCTGGAGATTAGACAGTGATAATTCACCCCTCCACTTT. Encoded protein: CAWRLDSDNSPLHF.

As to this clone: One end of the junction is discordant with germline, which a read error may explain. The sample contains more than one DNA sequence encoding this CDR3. The CDR3 spells CAWSTEGRNSPLHF. Written as DNA, the CDR3 is TGTGCCTGGAGCACGGAGGGGCGTAATTCACCCCTCCACTTC. The chain links TRBV30 to TRBJ1-6, with D possibly matching TRBD1 (5 bases). CDR3 length: 14 amino acids. Germline CDR1 is GTSNPN and CDR2 is SVGIG (reference sequence).

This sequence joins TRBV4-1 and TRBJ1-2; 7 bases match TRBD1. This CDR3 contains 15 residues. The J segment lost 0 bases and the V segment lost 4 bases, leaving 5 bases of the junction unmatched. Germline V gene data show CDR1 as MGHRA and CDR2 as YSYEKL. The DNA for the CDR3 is TGCGCCAGCAGCCCATCCGGGACAGCTAACTATGGCTACACCTTC. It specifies CASSPSGTANYGYTF.

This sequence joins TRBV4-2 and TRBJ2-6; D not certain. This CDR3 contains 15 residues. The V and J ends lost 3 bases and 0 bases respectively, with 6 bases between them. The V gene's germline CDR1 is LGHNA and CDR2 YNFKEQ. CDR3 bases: TGTGCCAGCAGCCAGGCCCTCTCTGGGGCCAACGTCCTGACTTTC. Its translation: CASSQALSGANVLTF.

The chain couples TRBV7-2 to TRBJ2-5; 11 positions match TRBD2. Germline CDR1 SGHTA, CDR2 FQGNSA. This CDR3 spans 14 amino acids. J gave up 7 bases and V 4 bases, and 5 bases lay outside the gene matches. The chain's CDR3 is CASSSSTSGVTQYF. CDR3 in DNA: TGTGCCAGCAGCTCGTCGACTAGCGGGGTGACCCAGTACTTC.

CDR3 nucleotides: TGTGCCAGCAGCCTTACAGGGCGCTATGGCTACACCTTC. This codes for CASSLTGRYGYTF. The genes are TRBV27 and TRBJ1-2, with D perhaps TRBD1 (6 bases). The CDR3 has 13 residues. Trimming pared 6 bases from V and 4 bases from J, leaving 12 bases between. CDR1 and CDR2 (germline): MNHEY, SMNVEV (reference sequence).

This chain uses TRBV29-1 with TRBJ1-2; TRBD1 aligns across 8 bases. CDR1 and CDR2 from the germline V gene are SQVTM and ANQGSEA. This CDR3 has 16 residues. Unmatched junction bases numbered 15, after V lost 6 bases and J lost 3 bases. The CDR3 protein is CSVLIGPGQADYGYTF. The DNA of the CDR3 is TGCAGCGTCCTAATTGGACCGGGACAGGCCGACTATGGCTACACCTTC.

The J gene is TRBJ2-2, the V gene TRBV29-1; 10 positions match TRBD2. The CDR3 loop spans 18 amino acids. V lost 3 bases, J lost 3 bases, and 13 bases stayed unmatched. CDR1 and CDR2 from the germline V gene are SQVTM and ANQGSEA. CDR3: CSVDTSGTTSLDTGELFF. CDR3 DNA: TGCAGCGTTGACACTAGCGGGACCACCAGTCTGGACACCGGGGAGCTGTTTTTT.

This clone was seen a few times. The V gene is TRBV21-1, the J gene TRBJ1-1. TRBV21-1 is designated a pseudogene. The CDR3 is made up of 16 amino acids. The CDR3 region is CASSKAREGPIPEAFF. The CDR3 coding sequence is TGTGCCAGCAGCAAAGCGCGGGAGGGGCCGATACCTGAAGCTTTCTTT.

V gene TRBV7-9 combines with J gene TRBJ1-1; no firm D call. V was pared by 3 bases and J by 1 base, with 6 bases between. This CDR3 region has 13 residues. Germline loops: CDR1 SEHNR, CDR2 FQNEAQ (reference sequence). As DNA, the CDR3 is TGTGCCAGCAGCTTTGGGCCGAACACTGAAGCTTTCTTT. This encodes CASSFGPNTEAFF.

CDR3: CASSQDGSGGLYEQYF. The CDR3 DNA reads as TGTGCCAGCAGCCAAGATGGCAGCGGGGGGCTTTACGAGCAGTACTTC. The rearrangement uses TRBV4-2 and TRBJ2-7, with 9 bases that match TRBD2. The CDR3 is 16 amino acids. Unmatched junction bases numbered 7, after V lost 0 bases and J lost 4 bases. CDR1 is LGHNA and CDR2 is YNFKEQ in the germline V gene.

Here the CDR3 DNA reads TGTGCCAGCAGCCCCGGGACAGGGTATAATCAGCCCCAGCATTTT. Its translation is CASSPGTGYNQPQHF. The chain recombines TRBV7-8 with TRBJ1-5; 9 nucleotides align to TRBD1. Looked up from germline, CDR1 is SGHVS and CDR2 is FQNEAQ. The CDR3 loop spans 15 amino acids. The J segment lost 4 bases and the V segment lost 5 bases, leaving 6 bases of the junction unmatched.

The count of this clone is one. In DNA form, the CDR3 reads TGTGCCAGCAGCCAAGGGGACGCCCGGAGGCCCCAGTACTTC. Translation gives CASSQGDARRPQYF. The chain joins TRBV14 to TRBJ2-5, with D perhaps TRBD1 or TRBD2 (5 bases each). The ends were cut back, 1 base at V and 9 bases at J, with 15 bases in the middle. Germline-derived CDR1 and CDR2 are SGHDN and FVKESK. The CDR3 covers 14 residues.

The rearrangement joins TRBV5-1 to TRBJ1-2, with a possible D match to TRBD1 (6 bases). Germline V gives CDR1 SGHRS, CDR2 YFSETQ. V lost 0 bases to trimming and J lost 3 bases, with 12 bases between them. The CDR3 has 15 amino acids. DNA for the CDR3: TGCGCCAGCAGCTTGGGGCAGGGGCGCTACTATGGCTACACCTTC. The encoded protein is CASSLGQGRYYGYTF.

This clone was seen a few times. For the CDR3, the DNA is TGTGCCAGCAGCCAGGGACCAGGGTGGGCTCAGCCCCACCACCAAGAGACCCAGTACTTC. Translated: CASSQGPGWAQPHHQETQYF. V usage is TRBV4-2 and J usage is TRBJ2-5, with D perhaps given as TRBD1 or TRBD2 (5 bases each). CDR1 and CDR2 (germline): LGHNA, YNFKEQ. The CDR3 runs 20 residues. V was cut by 3 bases and J by 0 bases, with 26 bases left in between.

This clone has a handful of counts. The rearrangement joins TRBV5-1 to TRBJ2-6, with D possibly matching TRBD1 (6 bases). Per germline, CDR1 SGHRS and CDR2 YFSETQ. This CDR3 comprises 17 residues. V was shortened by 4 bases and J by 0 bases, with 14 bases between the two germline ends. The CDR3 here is CASSLGQISSGANVLTF. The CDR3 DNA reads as TGCGCCAGCAGCCTGGGACAAATTTCCTCTGGGGCCAACGTCCTGACTTTC. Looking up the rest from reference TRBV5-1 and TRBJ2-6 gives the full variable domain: KAGVTQTPRYLIKTRGQQVTLSCSPISGHRSVSWYQQTPGQGLQFLFEYFSETQRNKGNFPGRFSGRQFSNSRSEMNVSTLELGDSALYLCASSLGQISSGANVLTFGAGSRLTVL.

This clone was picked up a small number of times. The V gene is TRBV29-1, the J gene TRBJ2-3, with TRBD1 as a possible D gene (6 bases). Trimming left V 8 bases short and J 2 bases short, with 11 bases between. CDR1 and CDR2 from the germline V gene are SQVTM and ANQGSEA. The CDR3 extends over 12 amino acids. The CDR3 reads CSPRDTTDTQYF. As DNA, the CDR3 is TGCAGCCCCAGGGACACCACAGATACGCAGTATTTT.

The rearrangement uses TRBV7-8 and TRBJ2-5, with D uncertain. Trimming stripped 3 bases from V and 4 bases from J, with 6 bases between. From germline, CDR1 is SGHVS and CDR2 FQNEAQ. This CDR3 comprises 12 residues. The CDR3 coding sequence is TGTGCCAGCAGCTTGCTGGGAGAGACCCAGTACTTC. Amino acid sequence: CASSLLGETQYF.